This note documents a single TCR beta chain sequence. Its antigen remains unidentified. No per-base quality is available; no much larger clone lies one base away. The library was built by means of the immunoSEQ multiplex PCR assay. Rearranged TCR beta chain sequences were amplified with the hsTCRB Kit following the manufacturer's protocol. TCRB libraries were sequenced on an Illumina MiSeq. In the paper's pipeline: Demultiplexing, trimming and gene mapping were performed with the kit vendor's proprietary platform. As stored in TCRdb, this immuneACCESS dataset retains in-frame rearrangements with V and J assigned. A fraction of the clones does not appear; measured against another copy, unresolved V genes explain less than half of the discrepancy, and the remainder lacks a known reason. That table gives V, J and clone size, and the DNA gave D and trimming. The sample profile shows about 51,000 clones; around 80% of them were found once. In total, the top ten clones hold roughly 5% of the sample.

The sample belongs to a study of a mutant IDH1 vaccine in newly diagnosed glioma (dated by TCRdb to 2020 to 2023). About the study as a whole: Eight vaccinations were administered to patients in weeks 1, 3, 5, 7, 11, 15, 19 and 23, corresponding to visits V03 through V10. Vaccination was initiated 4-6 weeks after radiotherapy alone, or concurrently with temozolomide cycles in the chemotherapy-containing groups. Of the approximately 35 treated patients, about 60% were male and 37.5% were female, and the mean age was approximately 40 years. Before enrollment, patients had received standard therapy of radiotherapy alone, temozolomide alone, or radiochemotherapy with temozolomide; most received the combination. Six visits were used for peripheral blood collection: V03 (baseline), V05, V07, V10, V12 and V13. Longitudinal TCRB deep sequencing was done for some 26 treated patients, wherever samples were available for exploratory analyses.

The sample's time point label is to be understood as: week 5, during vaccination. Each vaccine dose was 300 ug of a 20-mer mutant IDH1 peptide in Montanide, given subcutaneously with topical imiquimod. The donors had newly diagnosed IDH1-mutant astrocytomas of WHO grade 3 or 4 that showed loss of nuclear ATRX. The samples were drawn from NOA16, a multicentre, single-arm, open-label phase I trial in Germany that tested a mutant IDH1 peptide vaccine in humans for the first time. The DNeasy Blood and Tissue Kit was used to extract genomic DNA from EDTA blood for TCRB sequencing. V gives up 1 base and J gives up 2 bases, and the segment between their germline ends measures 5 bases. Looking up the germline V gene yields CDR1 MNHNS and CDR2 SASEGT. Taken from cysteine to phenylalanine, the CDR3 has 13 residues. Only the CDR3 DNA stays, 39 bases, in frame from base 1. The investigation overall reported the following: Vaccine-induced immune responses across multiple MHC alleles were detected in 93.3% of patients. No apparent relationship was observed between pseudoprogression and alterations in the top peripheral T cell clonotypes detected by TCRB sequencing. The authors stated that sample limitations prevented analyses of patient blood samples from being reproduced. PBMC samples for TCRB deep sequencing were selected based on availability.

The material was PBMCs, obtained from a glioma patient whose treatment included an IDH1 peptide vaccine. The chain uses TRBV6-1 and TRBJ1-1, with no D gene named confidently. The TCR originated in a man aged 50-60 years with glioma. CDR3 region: CASSEVSNTEAFF. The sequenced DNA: TGTGCCAGCAGTGAAGTTTCCAACACTGAAGCTTTCTTT.